This TCR beta chain is from a study of CD8+CD57+ T cells in acquired aplastic anemia. Investigators profiled TCR beta VDJ and CDR3 from genomic DNA template. Each CDR3 protein gets one entry after TCRdb re-called the reads with MiXCR. The sample shows about 150,000 distinct CDR3 sequences, less than 45% of them seen only once. The germline gives CDR1 KGHSH, CDR2 LQKENI. The CDR3 is 12 residues long. Between the trimmed V and J ends, which lost 5 bases and 5 bases, there was a span of 9 bases. Whole-study findings and limits: A set of around 30 CD8+ CDR3 sequences was shared between patients and controls, and these sequences appeared highly expressed in patients.

A few counts support this clonotype. Its antigen is not identified. The sequence was collected from a human donor in good health, serving as a control. Sample: sorted CD4+, CD8+, or CD8+CD57+ T cells (not recorded which) from PBMCs. The J gene is TRBJ1-1, the V gene TRBV18; D is ambiguous. DNA for the CDR3: TGTGCCAGCTCATTACGGTTGACTGAAGCTTTCTTT. It yields the protein CASSLRLTEAFF.